These T cell receptor beta chains were read from a single sample in a study of Graves' ophthalmopathy and Graves' hyperthyroidism. TCRdb used MiXCR to reprocess the multiplex PCR reads, holding one entry per CDR3 protein. Here the sample spans 1 million to 1.3 million distinct CDR3 sequences, about two fifths being singletons. The sequenced sample consisted of peripheral blood or thyroid tissue (not recorded which). These TCRs come from an adult man with Graves' hyperthyroidism. Both conserved end residues are part of each CDR3. D genes are given only for firm matches. Rows may omit the clone size; those that give it use once, few, many or a size class.

d_call | clone_size | j_call | v_call | cdr3_nt | cdr3_aa
TRBD1 | many | TRBJ2-2 | TRBV7-6 | TGTGCCAGCACCACGACAGGGGCAACCGGGGAGCTGTTTTTT | CASTTTGATGELFF
TRBD1 | many | TRBJ1-1 | TRBV7-9 | TGTGCCAGCAGCTCGGTGACAGGGACCACTGAAGCTTTCTTT | CASSSVTGTTEAFF
NA | few | TRBJ2-7 | TRBV11-2 | TGTGCCAGCAGCCCCGGGACCTTTCTCTCCTACGAGCAGTACTTC | CASSPGTFLSYEQYF
NA | NA | TRBJ1-2 | TRBV29-1 | TGCAGCTCCGGGGGGAACTATGGCTACACCTTC | CSSGGNYGYTF
TRBD1 | many | TRBJ1-6 | TRBV14 | TGTGCCAGCAGTGACCTCCGGGACAGCTCCTATAATTCACCCCTCCACTTT | CASSDLRDSSYNSPLHF
TRBD2 | many | TRBJ2-5 | TRBV24-1 | TGTGCTAGGGGAGGGACTAGCGGGATGAGGACCCAGTACTTC | CARGGTSGMRTQYF
TRBD1 | NA | TRBJ1-5 | TRBV6-1 | TGTGCCAGCGGCGGACAGGAGGATCGGCCCCAGCATTTT | CASGGQEDRPQHF
NA | many | TRBJ1-2 | TRBV15 | TGTGCCACCAGCGGAGATACGGTCTATGGCTACACCTTC | CATSGDTVYGYTF
TRBD2 | NA | TRBJ2-7 | TRBV7-9 | TGTGCCAGCAGCGAGGGACTACCCCTTTCCTACGAGCAGTACTTC | CASSEGLPLSYEQYF
TRBD2 | NA | TRBJ2-2 | TRBV10-3 | TGTGCCATCAGTCAGGGACTAGCGGGAGTTCGGTCCTTAGGCACCGGGGAGCTGTTTTTT | CAISQGLAGVRSLGTGELFF
TRBD2 | NA | TRBJ2-1 | TRBV7-9 | TGTGCCAGCAGCCTCACTAGCGGGAGAAACAATGAGCAGTTCTTC | CASSLTSGRNNEQFF
NA | many | TRBJ1-4 | TRBV20-1 | TGCAGTGCTAGAGTGGAACCTCAAGAAAAACTGTTTTTT | CSARVEPQEKLFF
NA | many | TRBJ1-1 | TRBV7-9 | TGTGCCAGCAGCCCTATGGCAGGGGACTTTCATGAAGCTTTCTTT | CASSPMAGDFHEAFF
NA | many | TRBJ2-7 | TRBV7-2 | TGTGCCAGCAGCTTTTCCGGGACCTCCGAGCAGTACTTC | CASSFSGTSEQYF
NA | few | TRBJ1-3 | TRBV4-3 | TGCGCCAGCAGCCAAGACCGGGCTAGCTCTGGAAACACCATATATTTT | CASSQDRASSGNTIYF
TRBD1 | few | TRBJ2-7 | TRBV19 | TGTGCCAGTAGTAAAACTTGGACAGGGTACTACGAGCAGTACTTC | CASSKTWTGYYEQYF
NA | many | TRBJ2-7 | TRBV20-1 | TGCAGTGCGCCTAAGGGGGGGGAGCAGTACTTC | CSAPKGGEQYF
NA | NA | TRBJ2-7 | TRBV10-3 | TGTGCCAGCAGTTTATCGCTTTTGCTCGAGCAGTACTTC | CASSLSLLLEQYF
NA | NA | TRBJ2-2 | TRBV12-3/TRBV12-4 | TGTGCCAGCAGTGAACAGGTGGCGTCGGGCGGGGAGCTGTTTTTT | CASSEQVASGGELFF
NA | NA | TRBJ1-6 | TRBV6-5 | TGTGCCAGCAGTTGGCTCTCGGGGGGGTCTAATTCACCCCTCCACTTT | CASSWLSGGSNSPLHF
NA | few | TRBJ2-7 | TRBV20-1 | TGCAGTGCTAGAGATGGAAAGGGGGCCTACGAGCAGTACTTC | CSARDGKGAYEQYF
NA | NA | TRBJ1-5 | TRBV10-2 | TGCGCCAGCAGTGAGAGCAGGGGCAGCAATCAGCCCCAGCATTTT | CASSESRGSNQPQHF
NA | many | TRBJ1-1 | TRBV29-1 | TGCAGCGTTGAAGATCGGGGAACGAGCTCTGAAGCTTTCTTT | CSVEDRGTSSEAFF
TRBD1 | NA | TRBJ1-4 | TRBV7-8 | TGTGCCTGTGGGACAGGGAGTGCAACTAATGAAAAACTGTTTTTT | CACGTGSATNEKLFF
NA | many | TRBJ2-5 | TRBV7-2 | TGTGCCAGCAGCTTACTGGGAAGGAGACCCAGCGCAACCGGGACCCAGTACTTC | CASSLLGRRPSATGTQYF
NA | NA | TRBJ2-7 | TRBV7-2 | TGTGCCAGCAGCTTACCCAACGGGGGTTTCTACGAGCAGTACTTC | CASSLPNGGFYEQYF